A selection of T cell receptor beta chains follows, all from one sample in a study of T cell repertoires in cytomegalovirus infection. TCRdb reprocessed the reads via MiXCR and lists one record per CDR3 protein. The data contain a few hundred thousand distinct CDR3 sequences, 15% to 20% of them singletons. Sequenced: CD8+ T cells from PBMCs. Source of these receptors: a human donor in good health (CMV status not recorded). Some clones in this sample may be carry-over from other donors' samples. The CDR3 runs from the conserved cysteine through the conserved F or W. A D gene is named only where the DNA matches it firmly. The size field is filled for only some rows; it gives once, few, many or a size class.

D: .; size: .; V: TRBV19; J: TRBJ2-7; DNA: TGTGCCAGTAGTATGGCAGAGAGCTCCTACGAGCAGTACTTC; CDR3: CASSMAESSYEQYF
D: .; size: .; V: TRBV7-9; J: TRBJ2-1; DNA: TGTGCCAGCAGCCCCACGAACCAGGGCCATGAGCAGTTCTTC; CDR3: CASSPTNQGHEQFF
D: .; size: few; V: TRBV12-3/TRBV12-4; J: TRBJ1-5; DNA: TGTGCCAGCAGTCAAGGACCGAGCAATCAGCCCCAGCATTTT; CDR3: CASSQGPSNQPQHF
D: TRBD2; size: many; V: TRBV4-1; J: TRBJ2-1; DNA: TGCGCCAGCAGCTACCTAGCGGGGGGGCCCGGTGAGCAGTTCTTC; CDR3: CASSYLAGGPGEQFF
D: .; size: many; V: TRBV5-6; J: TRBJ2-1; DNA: TGTGCCAGCAGCTTCCGACAGGTCGGTGAGCAGTTCTTC; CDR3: CASSFRQVGEQFF
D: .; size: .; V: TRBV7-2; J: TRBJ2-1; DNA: TGTGCCAGCAGCAACCCGGGGCTAGCGAATGAGCAGTTCTTC; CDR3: CASSNPGLANEQFF
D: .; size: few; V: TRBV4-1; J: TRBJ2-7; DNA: TGCGCCAGCAGCCAGGGCGACACTTCTCCCTACGAGCAGTACTTC; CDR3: CASSQGDTSPYEQYF
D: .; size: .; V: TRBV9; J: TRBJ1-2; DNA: TGTGCCAGCAGCTCGAGGACAGCGCTTGACTATGGCTACACCTTC; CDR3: CASSSRTALDYGYTF
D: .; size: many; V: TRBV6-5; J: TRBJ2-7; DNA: TGTGCCAGCAGTTACCCCTTGACTAAGGTCGGCGAGCAGTACTTC; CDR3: CASSYPLTKVGEQYF
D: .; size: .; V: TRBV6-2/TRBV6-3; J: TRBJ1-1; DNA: TGTGCCAGCAGTTACCAGATAGGCAGAAACTATCCTGAAGCTTTCTTT; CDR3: CASSYQIGRNYPEAFF
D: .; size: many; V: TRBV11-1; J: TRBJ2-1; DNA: TGTGCCAGCAGCTTAGCGGGCAGGGGTGTTTTCGATGAGCAGTTCTTC; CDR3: CASSLAGRGVFDEQFF
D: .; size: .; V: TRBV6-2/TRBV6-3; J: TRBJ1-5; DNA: TGTGCCAGCAGTTACTGGGGGAATAGCAATCAGCCCCAGCATTTT; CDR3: CASSYWGNSNQPQHF
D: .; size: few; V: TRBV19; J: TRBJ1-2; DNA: TGTGCCAGTAGTATCGACTGGGAAGGGGATGGCTACACCTTC; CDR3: CASSIDWEGDGYTF
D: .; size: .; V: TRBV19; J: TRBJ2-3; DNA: TGTGCCAGTAGTATATTGGGGGCCTTGTCTAGCACAGATACGCAGTATTTT; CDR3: CASSILGALSSTDTQYF
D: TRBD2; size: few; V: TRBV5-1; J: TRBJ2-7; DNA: TGCGCCAGCAGCTACGGGACTAACTACGAGCAGTACTTC; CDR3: CASSYGTNYEQYF
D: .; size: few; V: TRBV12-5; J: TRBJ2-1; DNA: TGTGCTAGTGGTTTCCGGGGTCTTTCGGATGAGCAGTTCTTC; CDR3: CASGFRGLSDEQFF
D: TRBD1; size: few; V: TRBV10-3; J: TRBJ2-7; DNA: TGTGCCATCAGTGAGTCAGAGGACAGGGGGTACGAGCAGTACTTC; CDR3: CAISESEDRGYEQYF
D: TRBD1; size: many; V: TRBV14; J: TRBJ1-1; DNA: TGTGCCAGCAGCCGTTGGGACAGGACGAACACTGAAGCTTTCTTT; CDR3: CASSRWDRTNTEAFF
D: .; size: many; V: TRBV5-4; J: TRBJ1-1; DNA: TGTGCCAGCAGCTTGGGTGCGGGGCACACTGAAGCTTTCTTT; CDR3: CASSLGAGHTEAFF
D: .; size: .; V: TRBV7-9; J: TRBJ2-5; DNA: TGTGCCAGCAGCCTACAGGCTAAAGAGACCCAGTACTTC; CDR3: CASSLQAKETQYF
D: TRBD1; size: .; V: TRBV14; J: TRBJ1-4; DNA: TGTGCCAGCAGCCAAGATCGCCCAAATGACAGGGTTACTGAAAAACTGTTTTTT; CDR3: CASSQDRPNDRVTEKLFF
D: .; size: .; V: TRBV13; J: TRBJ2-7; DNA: TGTGCCAGCAGCCCCCCCTCGGCTAGGGGCTACGAGCAGTACTTC; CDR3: CASSPPSARGYEQYF
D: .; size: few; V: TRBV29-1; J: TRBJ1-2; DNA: TGCAGCGTTGATAACTACTTGGTAGGGTTGGTCTATGGCTACACCTTC; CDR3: CSVDNYLVGLVYGYTF
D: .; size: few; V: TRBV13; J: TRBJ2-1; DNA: TGTGCCAGCAGTCTTGGCAGGGGTACCTACAATGAGCAGTTCTTC; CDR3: CASSLGRGTYNEQFF
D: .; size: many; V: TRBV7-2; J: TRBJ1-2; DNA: TGTGCCAGCAGCTTATATATTGGGGGCGCGGACTATGGCTACACCTTC; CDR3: CASSLYIGGADYGYTF
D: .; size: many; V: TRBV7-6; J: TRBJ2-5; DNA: TGTGCCAGCAGCTCGACAGCGACCCAGTACTTC; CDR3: CASSSTATQYF
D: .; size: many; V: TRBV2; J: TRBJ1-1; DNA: TGTGCCAGCAGTGTCGGGGGTGGTCTAGGGAACACTGAAGCTTTCTTT; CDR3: CASSVGGGLGNTEAFF
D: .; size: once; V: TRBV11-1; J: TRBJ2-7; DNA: TGTGCCAGCAGCTCAAGTACGGCCTACGAGCAGTACTTC; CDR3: CASSSSTAYEQYF
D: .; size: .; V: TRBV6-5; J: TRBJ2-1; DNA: TGTGCCAGCAGTGACCGGGGGGCGAGTAATGAGCAGTTCTTC; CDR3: CASSDRGASNEQFF
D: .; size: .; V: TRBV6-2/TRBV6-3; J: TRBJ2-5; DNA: TGTGCCAGCAGTCTCCGACAGGAATGGGCAGAGACCCAGTACTTC; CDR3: CASSLRQEWAETQYF
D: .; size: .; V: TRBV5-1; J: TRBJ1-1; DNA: TGCGCCAGCTCGAGGGCTATGAACACTGAAGCTTTCTTT; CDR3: CASSRAMNTEAFF
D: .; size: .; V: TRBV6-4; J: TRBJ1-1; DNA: TGTGCCAGCAGTGACGGCCACGAAGCTTTCTTT; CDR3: CASSDGHEAFF
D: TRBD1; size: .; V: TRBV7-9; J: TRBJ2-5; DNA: TGTGCCAGCAGCTTAGTAGGGACAGGGGCCTTTGAAGAGACCCAGTACTTC; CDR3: CASSLVGTGAFEETQYF
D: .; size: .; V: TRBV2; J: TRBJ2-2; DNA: TGTGCCAGCAGCTTCAGCGAGGGGGCCGGGGAGCTGTTTTTT; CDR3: CASSFSEGAGELFF
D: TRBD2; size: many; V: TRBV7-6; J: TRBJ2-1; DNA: TGTGCCAGCAGCTTAGTGCGGGCGACTAGCGGGGCGTCCTACAATGAGCAGTTCTTC; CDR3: CASSLVRATSGASYNEQFF
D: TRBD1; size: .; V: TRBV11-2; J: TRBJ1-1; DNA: TGTGCCAGCAGCCACTTAGGGACAGGGCCCACTGAAGCTTTCTTT; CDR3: CASSHLGTGPTEAFF
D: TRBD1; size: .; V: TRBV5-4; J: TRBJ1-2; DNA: TGTGCCAGCACCGAAGACAGGGCGAGCTATGGCTACACCTTC; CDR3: CASTEDRASYGYTF
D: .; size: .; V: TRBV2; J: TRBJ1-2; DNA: TGTGCCAGCAGTGGGACAGCCCGTTGGGATGGCTACACCTTC; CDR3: CASSGTARWDGYTF
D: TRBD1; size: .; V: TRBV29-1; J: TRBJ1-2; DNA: TGCAGCGTCGATTCTACAGGGGGCGCGTATACCTTC; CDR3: CSVDSTGGAYTF
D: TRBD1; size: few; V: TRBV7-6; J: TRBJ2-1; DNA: TGTGCCAGCAGCTTAGTCGACCCCCGGGACAGGGGTTACAATGAGCAGTTCTTC; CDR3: CASSLVDPRDRGYNEQFF
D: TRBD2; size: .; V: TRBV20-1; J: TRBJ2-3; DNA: TGCAGTGCTAGAGATCCCGACTTGAGCGGGGGGACTAGCACAGATACGCAGTATTTT; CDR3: CSARDPDLSGGTSTDTQYF
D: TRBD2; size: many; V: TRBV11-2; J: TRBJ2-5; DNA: TGTGCCAGCAGCCTAGCCGCCGGGACTAGCGTTGAGACCCAGTACTTC; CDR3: CASSLAAGTSVETQYF
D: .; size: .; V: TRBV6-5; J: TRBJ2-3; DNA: TGTGCCAGCAGTTATACGTGGGTAGATACGCAGTATTTT; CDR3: CASSYTWVDTQYF
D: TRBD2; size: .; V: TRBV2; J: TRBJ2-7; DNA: TGTGCCAGCACCTGGACTAGCGGGGGAGACGAGCAGTACTTC; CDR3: CASTWTSGGDEQYF
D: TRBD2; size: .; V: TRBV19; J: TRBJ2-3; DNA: TGTGCCAGCGGGATGGGACTAGCGGGGACAGATACGCAGTATTTT; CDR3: CASGMGLAGTDTQYF
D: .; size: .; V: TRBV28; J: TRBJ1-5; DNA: TGTGCCAAACCCCGGGATGATGACAAGCTTAGCCCCAAGCAATATAGCAATCAGCCCCAGCATTTT; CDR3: CAKPRDDDKLSPKQYSNQPQHF
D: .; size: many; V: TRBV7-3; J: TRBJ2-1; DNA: TGTGCCAGCAGTTACAGGACCCAAGAGAACAATGAGCAGTTCTTC; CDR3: CASSYRTQENNEQFF
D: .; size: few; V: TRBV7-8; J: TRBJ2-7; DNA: TGTGCCAGCAGCTTAGGTCGGAGGCAGGGGTCATACGAGCAGTACTTC; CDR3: CASSLGRRQGSYEQYF
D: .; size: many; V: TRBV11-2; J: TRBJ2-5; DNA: TGTGCCAGCAGCTTAGGAGTTACAGACCAAGAGACCCAGTACTTC; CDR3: CASSLGVTDQETQYF
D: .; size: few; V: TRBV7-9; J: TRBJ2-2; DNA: TGTGCCAGCAAATGGAAGAACACCGGGGAGCTGTTTTTT; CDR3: CASKWKNTGELFF
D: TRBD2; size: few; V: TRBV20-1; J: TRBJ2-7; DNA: TGCAGTGCTAGAACTGGACCGGGACTAGCGGCCTACGAGCAGTACTTC; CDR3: CSARTGPGLAAYEQYF
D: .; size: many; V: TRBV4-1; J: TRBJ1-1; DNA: TGCGCCAGCAGCCAGGGTTTCATGGGATTTGGAGCTTTCTTT; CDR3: CASSQGFMGFGAFF
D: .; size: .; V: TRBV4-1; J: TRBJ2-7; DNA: TGCGCCAGCAGCCAAGAGGTCCCGGGGAGCTCCTACGAGCAGTACTTC; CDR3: CASSQEVPGSSYEQYF